This TCR beta chain was retrieved from a study of T and B cells in COVID-19 patients. Comments on this clonotype: Its antigen is unidentified.

CDR3 length equals 11 residues. Germline values: CDR1 MDHEN, CDR2 SYDVKM. V dropped 3 bases and J dropped 9 bases, with 6 bases sitting between them. Multiplex PCR with BIOMED2 TRB-A/B primer pools amplified TRB rearrangements. MiXCR, applied by TCRdb to the multiplex PCR reads, yields one record per CDR3 protein. The data hold more than 3,500 distinct CDR3 sequences, with around 23% observed a single time. From blood, about 250-500 ng of genomic DNA served as TRB template. Points from the study as a whole: Clonality of TRB repertoires was high in active COVID-19; recovery brought above-healthy diversity and richness. No sequencing was yet done of CD4+, regulatory or CD8+ subsets, or of SARS-CoV-2-responsive or tetramer+ sorted cells.

V usage is TRBV28 and J usage is TRBJ2-1; D might be TRBD2 (6 bases). Material: blood. The receptor was isolated from a human donor with active COVID-19. The CDR3 nucleotides are TGTGCCAGCAGTTTGGAGGGTGAGCAGTTCTTC. Its protein product is CASSLEGEQFF.